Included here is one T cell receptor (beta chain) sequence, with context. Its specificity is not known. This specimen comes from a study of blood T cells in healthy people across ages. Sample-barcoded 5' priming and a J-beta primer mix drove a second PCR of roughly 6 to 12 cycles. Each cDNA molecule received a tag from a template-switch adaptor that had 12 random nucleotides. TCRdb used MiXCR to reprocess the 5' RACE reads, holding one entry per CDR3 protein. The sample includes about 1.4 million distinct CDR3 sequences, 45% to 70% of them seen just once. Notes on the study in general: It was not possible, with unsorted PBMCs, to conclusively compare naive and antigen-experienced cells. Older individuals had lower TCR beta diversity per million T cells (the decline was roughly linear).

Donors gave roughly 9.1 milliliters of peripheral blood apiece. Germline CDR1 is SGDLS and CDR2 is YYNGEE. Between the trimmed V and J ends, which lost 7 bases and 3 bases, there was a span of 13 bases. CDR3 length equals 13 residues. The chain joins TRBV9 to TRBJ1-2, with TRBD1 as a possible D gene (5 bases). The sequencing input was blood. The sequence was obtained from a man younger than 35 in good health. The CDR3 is CASGDPRDYGYTF. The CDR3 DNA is TGTGCCAGCGGGGACCCCCGAGACTATGGCTACACCTTC.